These 10 T cell receptor beta chains came from one sample sequenced in a study of cytomegalovirus exposure and HLA in healthy donors. The primer mix had 60 Vbeta and 13 Jbeta primers. Generated by immunoSEQ multiplex PCR, the TCRdb table keeps only in-frame clones and is missing some. The table shows about 90,000 clones, with around three quarters occurring only once. Sequencing used PBMCs. Source of these receptors: a woman aged 35 to 49 in good health and CMV-seropositive.

V is TRBV25-1 and J is TRBJ1-2, with 9 bases aligning to TRBD1. This CDR3 is 15 amino acids long. The germline CDR1 and CDR2 sequences are MGHDK and SYGVNS. The junction had 13 bases not matched to a gene; V was cut back by 8 bases and J by 6 bases. Here the CDR3 reads CASGPPRGTGNGYTF. CDR3 nucleotides: TGTGCCAGCGGTCCACCCCGGGGGACAGGGAATGGCTACACCTTC.

The chain combines TRBV27 with TRBJ2-2; unclear D gene. Germline CDR1 MNHEY, CDR2 SMNVEV (reference sequence). V was shortened by 5 bases and J by 0 bases, with 10 bases between the two germline ends. The CDR3 loop spans 15 amino acids. The CDR3 nucleotides read TGTGCCAGCAGTGGAGCTTTTTCGAACACCGGGGAGCTGTTTTTT. It yields the protein CASSGAFSNTGELFF.

The table lists this clone with a count of one. J is TRBJ1-3 and V is TRBV30; D call uncertain. Trimming removed 1 base from V and 4 bases from J, with 2 bases in between. CDR1 and CDR2 from the germline V gene are GTSNPN and SVGIG (reference sequence). CDR3 size: 11 residues. Written as DNA, the CDR3 is TGTGCCTGGAGTGCGGGAAACACCATATATTTT. This encodes CAWSAGNTIYF.

This chain joins TRBV6-5 and TRBJ2-7; maybe TRBD2 (5 bases). Trimming stripped 5 bases from V and 3 bases from J, with 11 bases between. Germline V lookup: CDR1 MNHEY, CDR2 SVGAGI. This CDR3 spans 13 amino acids. CDR3 nucleotides: TGTGCCAGCAGTCCCCGGAGGAGCTACGAGCAGTACTTC. Amino acids: CASSPRRSYEQYF.

The gene calls are TRBV5-6 and TRBJ2-7; no clear D. Trimming left V 5 bases short and J 6 bases short, with 18 bases between. The germline V gene encodes CDR1 SGHDT and CDR2 YYEEEE. The CDR3 is 14 residues long. The CDR3 region is CASSIMRTSVEQYF. As DNA, the CDR3 is TGTGCCAGCAGTATTATGCGCACGTCCGTCGAGCAGTACTTC. The full variable domain, with the rest looked up from reference TRBV5-6 and TRBJ2-7, is DAGVTQSPTHLIKTRGQQVTLRCSPKSGHDTVSWYQQALGQGPQFIFQYYEEEERQRGNFPDRFSGHQFPNYSSELNVNALLLGDSALYLCASSIMRTSVEQYFGPGTRLTVT.

In this sample, this clone turned up a few times. The chain carries TRBV19 and TRBJ2-7; 8 bases are shared with TRBD1. CDR1 is LNHDA, CDR2 SQIVND, per germline (reference sequence). V dropped 7 bases and J dropped 5; count of bases not matched to a gene: 13. The CDR3 has 15 residues. CDR3 nucleotide sequence: TGTGCCAGTAAGGCAATGTTGACAGGGGTGGACGAGCAGTACTTC. Its translation is CASKAMLTGVDEQYF. The full variable domain, in which reference TRBV19 and TRBJ2-7 provide the parts outside the CDR3, is DGGITQSPKYLFRKEGQNVTLSCEQNLNHDAMYWYRQDPGQGLRLIYYSQIVNDFQKGDIAEGYSVSREKKESFPLTVTSAQKNPTAFYLCASKAMLTGVDEQYFGPGTRLTVT.

The chain joins TRBV7-9 to TRBJ2-3; 12 positions agree with TRBD2. The CDR3 contains 18 residues. Trimming at V came to 3 bases and at J to 0 bases, leaving 7 bases not matched to a gene. Germline V gene lookup returns CDR1 SEHNR and CDR2 FQNEAQ (reference sequence). The CDR3, as DNA: TGTGCCAGCAGCTTCGGACTAGCGGGAATCTCTAGCACAGATACGCAGTATTTT. Translating it yields CASSFGLAGISSTDTQYF.

The chain carries TRBV6-5 and TRBJ2-5; D possibly corresponds to TRBD1 (8 bases). The CDR3 extends over 14 amino acids. V was pared by 8 bases and J by 4 bases, with 17 bases between. CDR1 is MNHEY, CDR2 SVGAGI, per germline. The CDR3 here is CASGPQGEGETQYF. In DNA, the CDR3 is TGTGCCAGCGGACCACAGGGGGAGGGAGAGACCCAGTACTTC.

This clone was seen once. V gene TRBV9 combines with J gene TRBJ2-7; 12 nucleotides agree with TRBD2. Germline lookup yields CDR1 SGDLS and CDR2 YYNGEE. CDR3 length: 15 amino acids. J was trimmed by 5 bases and V by 4 bases; bases with no gene match: 7. CDR3 DNA: TGTGCCAGCAGCCTCGGACTAGCGGGATCACACGAGCAGTACTTC. Its translation is CASSLGLAGSHEQYF.

The chain carries TRBV28 and TRBJ2-2; 7 nucleotides agree with TRBD1. J was trimmed by 1 base and V by 10 bases; bases with no gene match: 6. Germline CDR1 and CDR2: MDHEN and SYDVKM. The CDR3 has 14 residues. CDR3 bases: TGTGCCACCACCGGGACAGTGAACACCGGGGAGCTGTTTTTT. Amino acid sequence: CATTGTVNTGELFF. The full variable domain, completed using reference TRBV28 and TRBJ2-2, is DVKVTQSSRYLVKRTGEKVFLECVQDMDHENMFWYRQDPGLGLRLIYFSYDVKMKEKGDIPEGYSVSREKKERFSLILESASTNQTSMYLCATTGTVNTGELFFGEGSRLTVL.